The clone carrying this T cell receptor beta chain has a handful of counts. Its antigen is unknown. These data belong to a study of T cell repertoires in cytomegalovirus infection. At the level of the study: Public TCR beta signatures marked donors with CMV infection and the matching HLA.

V gave up 6 bases and J gave up 3 bases; unmatched junction bases: 5. Looked up from germline, CDR1 is LNHDA and CDR2 is SQIVND (reference sequence). The CDR3 covers 14 residues. TCRdb re-called the reads through MiXCR, storing one row per CDR3 protein. The sample shows some 390,000 distinct CDR3 sequences, 15% to 20% of them seen only once. Notes on the study in general: Carriage of CMV together with the relevant HLA was identifiable through cumulative public TCR beta family frequency. CMV-specific TCR beta clonotypes restricted by HLA-C dominated the ex vivo response.

The clonotype comes from a human donor in good health (CMV status not recorded). Some clones in this sample may be carry-over from other donors' samples. The chain carries TRBV19 and TRBJ2-1, with 7 bases matching TRBD2. Sequenced material: PBMCs. CDR3 sequence (DNA): TGTGCCAGTAGGGCGGGAGCAGACTACAATGAGCAGTTCTTC. The encoded protein is CASRAGADYNEQFF.